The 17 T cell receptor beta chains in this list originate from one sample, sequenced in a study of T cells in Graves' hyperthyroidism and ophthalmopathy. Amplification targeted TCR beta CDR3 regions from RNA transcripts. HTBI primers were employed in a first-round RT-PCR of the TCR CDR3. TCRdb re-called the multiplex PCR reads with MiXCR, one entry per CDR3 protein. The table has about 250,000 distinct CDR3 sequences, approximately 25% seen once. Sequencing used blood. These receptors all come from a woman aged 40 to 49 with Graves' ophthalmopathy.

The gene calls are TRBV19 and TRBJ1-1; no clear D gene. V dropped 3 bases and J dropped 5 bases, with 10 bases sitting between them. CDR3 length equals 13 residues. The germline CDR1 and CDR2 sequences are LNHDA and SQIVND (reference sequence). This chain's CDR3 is CASSMGAKTEAFF. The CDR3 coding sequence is TGTGCCAGTAGTATGGGAGCCAAGACTGAAGCTTTCTTT.

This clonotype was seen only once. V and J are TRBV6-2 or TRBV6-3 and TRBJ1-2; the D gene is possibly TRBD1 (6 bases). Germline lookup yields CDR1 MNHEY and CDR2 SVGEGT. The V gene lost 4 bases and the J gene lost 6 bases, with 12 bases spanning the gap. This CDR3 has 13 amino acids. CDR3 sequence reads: CASSSFRGHGYTF. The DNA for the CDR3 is TGTGCCAGCAGTTCCTTCAGGGGCCATGGCTACACCTTC.

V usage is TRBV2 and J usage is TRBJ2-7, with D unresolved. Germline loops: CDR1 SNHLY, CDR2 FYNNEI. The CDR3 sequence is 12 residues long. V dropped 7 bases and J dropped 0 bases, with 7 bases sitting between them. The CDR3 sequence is CASINSSYEQYF. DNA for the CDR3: TGTGCCAGCATAAACAGCTCCTACGAGCAGTACTTC.

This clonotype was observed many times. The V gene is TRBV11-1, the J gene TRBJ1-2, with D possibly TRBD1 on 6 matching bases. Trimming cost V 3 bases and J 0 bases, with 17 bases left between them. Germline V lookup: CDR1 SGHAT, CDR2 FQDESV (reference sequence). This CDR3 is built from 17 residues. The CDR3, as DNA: TGTGCCAGCAGCTTCGGGACGGGGGGCGCCTCTAACTATGGCTACACCTTC. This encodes CASSFGTGGASNYGYTF. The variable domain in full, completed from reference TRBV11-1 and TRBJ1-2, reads EAEVAQSPRYKITEKSQAVAFWCDPISGHATLYWYRQILGQGPELLVQFQDESVVDDSQLPKDRFSAERLKGVDSTLKIQPAELGDSAMYLCASSFGTGGASNYGYTFGSGTRLTVV.

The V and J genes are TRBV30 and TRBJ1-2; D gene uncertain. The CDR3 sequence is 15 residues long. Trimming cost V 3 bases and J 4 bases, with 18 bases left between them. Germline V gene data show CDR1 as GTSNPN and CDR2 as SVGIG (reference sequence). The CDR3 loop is CAWSAPMASLYGYTF. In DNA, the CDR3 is TGTGCCTGGAGCGCCCCAATGGCCTCTCTCTATGGCTACACCTTC.

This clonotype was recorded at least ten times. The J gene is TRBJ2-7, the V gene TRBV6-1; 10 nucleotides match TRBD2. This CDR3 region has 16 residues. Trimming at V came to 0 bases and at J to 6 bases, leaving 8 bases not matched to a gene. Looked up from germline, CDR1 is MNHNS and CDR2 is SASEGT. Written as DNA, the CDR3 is TGTGCCAGCAGTGAAGCAAGCCGACTAGCGGGTGGCGAGCAGTACTTC. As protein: CASSEASRLAGGEQYF.

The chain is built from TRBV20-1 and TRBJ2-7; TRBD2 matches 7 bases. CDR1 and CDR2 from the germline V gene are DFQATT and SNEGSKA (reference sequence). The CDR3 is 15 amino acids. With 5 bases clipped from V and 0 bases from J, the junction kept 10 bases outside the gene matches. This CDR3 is CSAPPGGGSSYEQYF. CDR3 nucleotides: TGCAGTGCTCCCCCCGGCGGGGGTAGCTCCTACGAGCAGTACTTC.

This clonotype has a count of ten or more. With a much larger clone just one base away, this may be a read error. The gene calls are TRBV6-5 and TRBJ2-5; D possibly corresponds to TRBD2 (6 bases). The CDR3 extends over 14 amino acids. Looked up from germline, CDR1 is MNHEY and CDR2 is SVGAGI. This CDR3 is CASTHGGLGETQCF. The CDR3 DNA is TGTGCCAGCACCCACGGGGGTTTGGGAGAGACCCAGTGCTTC.

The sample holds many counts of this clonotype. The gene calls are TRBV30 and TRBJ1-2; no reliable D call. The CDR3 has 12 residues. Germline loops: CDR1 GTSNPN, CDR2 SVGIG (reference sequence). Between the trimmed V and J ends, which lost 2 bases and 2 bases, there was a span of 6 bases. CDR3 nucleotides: TGTGCCTGGAGTATAGACAACTATGGCTACACCTTC. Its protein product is CAWSIDNYGYTF.

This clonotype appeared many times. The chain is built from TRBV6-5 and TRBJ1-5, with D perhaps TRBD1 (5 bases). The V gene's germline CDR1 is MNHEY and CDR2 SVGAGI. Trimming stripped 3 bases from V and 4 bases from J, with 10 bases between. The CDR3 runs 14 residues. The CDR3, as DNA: TGTGCCAGCAGTTATGGGCAGGGTAATCAGCCCCAGCATTTT. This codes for CASSYGQGNQPQHF.

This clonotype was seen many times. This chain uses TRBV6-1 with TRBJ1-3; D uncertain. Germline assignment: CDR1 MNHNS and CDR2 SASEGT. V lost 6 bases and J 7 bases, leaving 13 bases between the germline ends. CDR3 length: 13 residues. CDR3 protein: CASREPLRNTIYF. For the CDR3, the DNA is TGTGCCAGCAGGGAGCCCTTGAGGAACACCATATATTTT.

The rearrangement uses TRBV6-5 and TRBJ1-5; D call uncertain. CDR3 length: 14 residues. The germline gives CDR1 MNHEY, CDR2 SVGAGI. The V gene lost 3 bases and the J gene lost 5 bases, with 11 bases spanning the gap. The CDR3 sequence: CASSYSQVDQPQHF. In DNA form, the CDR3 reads TGTGCCAGCAGTTATTCCCAGGTGGATCAGCCCCAGCATTTT.

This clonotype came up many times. CDR3 bases: TGTGCCAGCAGCCCCGCCGGGACAGGGGTCGAGCAGTACTTC. Translating it yields CASSPAGTGVEQYF. V usage is TRBV12-3 or TRBV12-4 and J usage is TRBJ2-7; 10 nucleotides match TRBD1. The junction had 8 bases not matched to a gene; V was cut back by 6 bases and J by 6 bases. CDR3 length: 14 amino acids.

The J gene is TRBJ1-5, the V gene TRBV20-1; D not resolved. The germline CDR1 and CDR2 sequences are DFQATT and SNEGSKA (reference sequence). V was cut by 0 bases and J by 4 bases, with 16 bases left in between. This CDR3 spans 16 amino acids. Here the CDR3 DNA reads TGCAGTGCTAGAGATAAAGGGCAGCCCCAAAATCAGCCCCAGCATTTT. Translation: CSARDKGQPQNQPQHF.

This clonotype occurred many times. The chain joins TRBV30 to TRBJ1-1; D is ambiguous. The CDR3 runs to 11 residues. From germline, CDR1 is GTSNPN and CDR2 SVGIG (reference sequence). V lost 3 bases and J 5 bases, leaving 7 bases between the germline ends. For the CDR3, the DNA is TGTGCCTGGAGCCCTCAAACTGAAGCTTTCTTT. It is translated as CAWSPQTEAFF.

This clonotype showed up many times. The CDR3 loop reads CASSLGPGQGTGELFF. CDR3 bases: TGCGCCAGCAGCCTCGGACCCGGGCAGGGCACCGGGGAGCTGTTTTTT. The V call is TRBV5-1, the J call TRBJ2-2; D might be TRBD1 (5 bases). Germline V gene sequence: CDR1 SGHRS, CDR2 YFSETQ. Deletions cut 4 bases from V and 4 bases from J, with 17 bases between. The CDR3 extends over 16 amino acids.

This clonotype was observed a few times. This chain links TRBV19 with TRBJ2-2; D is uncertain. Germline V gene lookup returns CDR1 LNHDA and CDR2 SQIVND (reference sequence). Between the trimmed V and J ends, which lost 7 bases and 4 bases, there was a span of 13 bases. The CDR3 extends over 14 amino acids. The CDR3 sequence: CASTHRGTTGELFF. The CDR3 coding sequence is TGTGCCAGTACCCACCGAGGTACCACCGGGGAGCTGTTTTTT.